The clone carrying this T cell receptor (beta chain) was counted only a few times. Antigen: not known. V was cut by 0 bases and J by 4 bases, with 11 bases left in between. The germline V gene has CDR1 SGHKS and CDR2 YYEKEE (reference sequence). The CDR3 totals 15 residues. The data stem from a study of blood T cells in healthy people across ages. Study-wide results and caveats: Unknown CMV status may confound age-related changes in expanded clones.

The second PCR ran about 6 to 11 cycles with a sample-barcoded 5' primer and J-beta primers. TCRdb recomputed calls from the 5' RACE reads with MiXCR, one row per CDR3 protein. The table includes around 900,000 distinct CDR3 sequences, 51% detected once. V and J are TRBV5-5 and TRBJ2-1; no reliable D call. Sequencing was performed on blood. The sequence was collected from a woman aged 60-70 years in good health. The CDR3 loop is CASSLGYSAYNEQFF. DNA for the CDR3: TGTGCCAGCAGCTTGGGCTATTCGGCTTACAATGAGCAGTTCTTC.